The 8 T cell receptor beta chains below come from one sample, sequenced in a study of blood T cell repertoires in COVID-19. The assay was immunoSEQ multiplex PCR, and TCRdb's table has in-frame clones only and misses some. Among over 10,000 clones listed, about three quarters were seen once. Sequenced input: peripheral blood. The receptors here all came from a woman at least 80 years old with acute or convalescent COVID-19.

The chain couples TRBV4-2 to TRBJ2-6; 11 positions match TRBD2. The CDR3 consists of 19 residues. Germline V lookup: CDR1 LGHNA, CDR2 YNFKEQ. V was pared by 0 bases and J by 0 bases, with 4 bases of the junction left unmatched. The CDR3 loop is CASSQDPSGGSSGANVLTF. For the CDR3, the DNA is TGTGCCAGCAGCCAAGACCCTAGCGGGGGGAGCTCTGGGGCCAACGTCCTGACTTTC.

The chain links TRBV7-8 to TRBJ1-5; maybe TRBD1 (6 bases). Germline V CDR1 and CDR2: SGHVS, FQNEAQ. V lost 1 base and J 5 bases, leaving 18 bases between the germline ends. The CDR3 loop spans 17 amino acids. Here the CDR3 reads CASSLGRNRVGYQPQHF. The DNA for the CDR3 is TGTGCCAGCAGCTTAGGACGGAACAGGGTCGGCTATCAGCCCCAGCATTTT.

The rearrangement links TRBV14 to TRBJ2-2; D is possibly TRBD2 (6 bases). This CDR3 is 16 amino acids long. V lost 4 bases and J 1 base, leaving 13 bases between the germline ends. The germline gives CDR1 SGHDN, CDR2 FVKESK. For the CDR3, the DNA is TGTGCCAGCAGCCCCCATCAGGGACTGAACACCGGGGAGCTGTTTTTT. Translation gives CASSPHQGLNTGELFF.

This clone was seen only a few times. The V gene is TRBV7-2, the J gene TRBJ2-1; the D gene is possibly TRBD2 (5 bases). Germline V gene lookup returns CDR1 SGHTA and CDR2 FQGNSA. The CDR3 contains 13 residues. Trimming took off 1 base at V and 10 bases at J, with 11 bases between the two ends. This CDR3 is CASSLVLSGEQFF. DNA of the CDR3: TGTGCCAGCAGCTTAGTTCTGTCGGGAGAGCAGTTCTTC. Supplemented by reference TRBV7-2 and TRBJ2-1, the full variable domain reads GAGVSQSPSNKVTEKGKDVELRCDPISGHTALYWYRQSLGQGLEFLIYFQGNSAPDKSGLPSDRFSAERTGGSVSTLTIQRTQQEDSAVYLCASSLVLSGEQFFGPGTRLTVL.

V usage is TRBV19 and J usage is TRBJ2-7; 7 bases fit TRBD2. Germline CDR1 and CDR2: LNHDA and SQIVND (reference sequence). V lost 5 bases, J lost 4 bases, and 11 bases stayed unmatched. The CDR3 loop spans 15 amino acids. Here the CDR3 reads CASSPGGGEPYEQYF. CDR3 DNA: TGTGCCAGTAGTCCGGGAGGCGGGGAACCTTACGAGCAGTACTTC.

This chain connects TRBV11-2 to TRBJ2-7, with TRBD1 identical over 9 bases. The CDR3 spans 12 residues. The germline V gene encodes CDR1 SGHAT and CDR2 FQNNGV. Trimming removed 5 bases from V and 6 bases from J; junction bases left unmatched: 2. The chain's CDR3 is CASSQDRGEQYF. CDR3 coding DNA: TGTGCCAGCAGCCAGGACAGGGGCGAGCAGTACTTC.

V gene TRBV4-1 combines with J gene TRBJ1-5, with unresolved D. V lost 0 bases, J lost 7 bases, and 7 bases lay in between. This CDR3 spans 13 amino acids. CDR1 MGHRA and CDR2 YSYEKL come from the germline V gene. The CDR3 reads CASSQELRQPQHF. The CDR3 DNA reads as TGCGCCAGCAGCCAAGAATTGAGGCAGCCCCAGCATTTT.

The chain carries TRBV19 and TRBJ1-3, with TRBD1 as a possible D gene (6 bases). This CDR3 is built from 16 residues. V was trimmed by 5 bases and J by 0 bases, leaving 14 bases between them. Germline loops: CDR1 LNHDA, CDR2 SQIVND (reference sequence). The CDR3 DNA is TGTGCCAGTAGTGCAACTACAGGGATCTCTGGAAACACCATATATTTT. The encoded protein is CASSATTGISGNTIYF.